These 11 T cell receptor beta chains came from one sample sequenced in a study of T cell clones after liver transplantation. Here immunoSEQ multiplex PCR was the method, and the copy in TCRdb shows in-frame clones only, minus some. The sample yields about 78,000 clones, roughly 80% seen once. The sample was CD4+ T cells from blood, taken before liver transplant. The receptors derive from a human donor who received a liver transplant.

The V and J genes are TRBV10-2 and TRBJ1-2, with TRBD1 matching 7 bases. Germline V gene data show CDR1 as WSHSY and CDR2 as SAAADI. The CDR3 spans 13 residues. The V and J ends lost 3 bases and 4 bases, in that order; junction bases with no gene match: 2. The CDR3 region is CASSDDRVYGYTF. For the CDR3, the DNA is TGCGCCAGCAGTGACGACAGGGTCTATGGCTACACCTTC.

The chain joins TRBV6-1 to TRBJ2-5, with D perhaps TRBD1 (6 bases). From germline, CDR1 is MNHNS and CDR2 SASEGT. The CDR3 is 15 amino acids. V was trimmed by 6 bases and J by 2 bases, leaving 16 bases between them. The CDR3 protein is CASSSRRTDQETQYF. The CDR3, as DNA: TGTGCCAGCAGCTCAAGGCGGACAGATCAAGAGACCCAGTACTTC.

The rearrangement links TRBV15 to TRBJ1-1, with no clear D. V was shortened by 5 bases and J by 5 bases, with 12 bases between the two germline ends. The CDR3 sequence is 13 residues long. Germline V gene sequence: CDR1 LNHNV, CDR2 YYDKDF (reference sequence). The CDR3 DNA sequence: TGTGCCACCAGCGAGGACCGGGAGACTGAAGCTTTCTTT. It is translated as CATSEDRETEAFF.

The J gene is TRBJ1-5, the V gene TRBV21-1; TRBD1 is taken as the D call from the table, unchecked against the DNA. TRBV21-1 is deemed a pseudogene. The CDR3 is made up of 17 amino acids. The chain's CDR3 is CASSKLKRGQGLQPQHF. The CDR3 DNA reads TGTGCCAGCAGCAAACTTAAAAGGGGCCAGGGGCTCCAGCCCCAGCATTTT.

This clone was seen repeatedly, ten times or more. The chain links TRBV10-1 to TRBJ1-1; unclear D gene. The length of the CDR3 is 13 residues. The germline CDR1 and CDR2 sequences are WNHNN and SYGVQD (reference sequence). Trimming took off 5 bases at V and 4 bases at J, with 11 bases between the two ends. In DNA form, the CDR3 reads TGCGCCAGCAGTTTTAGCGTTGGCACTGAAGCTTTCTTT. This gives the protein CASSFSVGTEAFF.

V is TRBV6-1 and J is TRBJ1-6, with D unresolved. CDR1 is MNHNS and CDR2 is SASEGT in the germline V gene. The CDR3 is 15 residues long. Deletions cut 1 base from V and 6 bases from J, with 10 bases between. CDR3 DNA sequence: TGTGCCAGCAGTGAAGATTGGTCTGCTAATTCACCCCTCCACTTT. Translated, it gives CASSEDWSANSPLHF.

The gene calls are TRBV4-1 and TRBJ1-2, with a tentative D call TRBD1 (5 bases). The V end lost 5 bases, the J end lost 8 bases, and 18 bases lay between the germline ends. Germline-derived CDR1 and CDR2 are MGHRA and YSYEKL. The CDR3 length is 14 residues. The CDR3 DNA is TGCGCCAGCAGCTATCCAGGTCAACAGGCGGGCTACACCTTC. Protein product: CASSYPGQQAGYTF.

This chain connects TRBV11-2 to TRBJ2-2; D call uncertain. Germline V gives CDR1 SGHAT, CDR2 FQNNGV. Trimming removed 1 base at V and 6 bases at J, with 12 bases between. The CDR3 has 15 amino acids. The CDR3 DNA reads as TGTGCCAGCAGCTTAGCCGGAGTCGAATCCGGGGAGCTGTTTTTT. Amino acids: CASSLAGVESGELFF.

This clone came up a few times. The chain couples TRBV7-2 to TRBJ2-1; 14 bases are shared with TRBD2. Germline CDR1 is SGHTA and CDR2 is FQGNSA. This CDR3 comprises 16 residues. The junction had 11 bases not matched to a gene; V was cut back by 1 base and J by 15 bases. The CDR3 loop reads CASSLEGTSGRWRPFF. The DNA for the CDR3 is TGTGCCAGCAGCTTAGAGGGGACTAGCGGGAGATGGCGGCCGTTCTTC.

In nucleotides, the CDR3 is TGTGCCAGCAGCCCGGACGTTTTCTACTCTGGAAACACCATATATTTT. Amino acid sequence: CASSPDVFYSGNTIYF. The chain uses TRBV9 and TRBJ1-3; no clear D gene. Trimming cost V 4 bases and J 0 bases, with 14 bases left between them. Germline CDR1 reads SGDLS; CDR2 reads YYNGEE. The CDR3 sequence is 16 residues long.

As for this clone: Germline and junction disagree at one end, which may indicate a read error. V and J are TRBV7-7 and TRBJ2-1; no firm D call. Germline values: CDR1 SSHAT, CDR2 FNYEAQ (reference sequence). The CDR3 runs to 13 residues. CDR3 bases: TGTGCTAGCAGCAAAGATAGACGGAATGAGCAGTTCTTC. This codes for CASSKDRRNEQFF. Filled out from reference TRBV7-7 and TRBJ2-1, the complete variable domain reads GAGVSQSPRYKVTKRGQDVTLRCDPISSHATLYWYQQALGQGPEFLTYFNYEAQPDKSGLPSDRFSAERPEGSISTLTIQRTEQRDSAMYRCASSKDRRNEQFFGPGTRLTVL.